This TCR beta chain was retrieved from a study of shared clonotypes between healthy human individuals. Study as a whole: Each donor contributed plates that comprised three CD4 naive, three CD4 memory, two CD8 naive and one CD8 memory.

Concerning this clone: Its cognate antigen is unknown. Other DNA variants within this sample encode the same CDR3.

Findings and caveats of the study: Naive subsets generally had larger estimated richness than memory subsets.

The study separated CD4+ cells into CD45RA+ naive and CD45RA-negative memory subsets. The protocol was immunoSEQ multiplex PCR, while the TCRdb copy is restricted to in-frame clones and leaves out a portion. The table has 2 million to 3 million clones, approximately 93% seen once; the top ten hold approximately 0.37%. CDR3 length: 15 residues. The germline V gene has CDR1 SGHNT and CDR2 YYREEE (reference sequence). Trimming took off 4 bases at V and 0 bases at J, with 8 bases between the two ends. This TCR was sampled from a man younger than 35 in good health. Some clones in this sample may be carry-over from other donors' samples. This chain joins TRBV5-4 and TRBJ2-6, with TRBD1 as a possible D gene (6 bases). Material for sequencing was naive CD4+ T cells from PBMCs. Subset given: CD45RA+ positively selected. The CDR3 DNA is TGTGCCAGCAGCCTCAGGGGCTCTGGGGCCAACGTCCTGACTTTC. Translated, it gives CASSLRGSGANVLTF.